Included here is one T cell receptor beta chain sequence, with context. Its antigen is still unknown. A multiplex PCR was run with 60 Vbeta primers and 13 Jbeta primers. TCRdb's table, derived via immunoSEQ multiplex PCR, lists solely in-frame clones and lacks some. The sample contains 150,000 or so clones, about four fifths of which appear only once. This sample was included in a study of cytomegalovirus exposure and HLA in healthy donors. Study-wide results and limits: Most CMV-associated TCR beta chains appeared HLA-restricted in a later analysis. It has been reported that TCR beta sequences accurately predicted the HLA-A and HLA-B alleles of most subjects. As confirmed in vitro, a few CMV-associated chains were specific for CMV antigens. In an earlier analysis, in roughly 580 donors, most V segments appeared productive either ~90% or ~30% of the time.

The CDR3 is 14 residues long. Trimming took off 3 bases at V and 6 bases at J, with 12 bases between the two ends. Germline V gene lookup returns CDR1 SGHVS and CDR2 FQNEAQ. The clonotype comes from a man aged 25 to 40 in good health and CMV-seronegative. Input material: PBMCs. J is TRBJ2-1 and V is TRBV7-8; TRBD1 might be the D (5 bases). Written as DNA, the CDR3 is TGTGCCAGCAGCTTCGGCAGGGTAAGCAATGAGCAGTTCTTC. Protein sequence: CASSFGRVSNEQFF.